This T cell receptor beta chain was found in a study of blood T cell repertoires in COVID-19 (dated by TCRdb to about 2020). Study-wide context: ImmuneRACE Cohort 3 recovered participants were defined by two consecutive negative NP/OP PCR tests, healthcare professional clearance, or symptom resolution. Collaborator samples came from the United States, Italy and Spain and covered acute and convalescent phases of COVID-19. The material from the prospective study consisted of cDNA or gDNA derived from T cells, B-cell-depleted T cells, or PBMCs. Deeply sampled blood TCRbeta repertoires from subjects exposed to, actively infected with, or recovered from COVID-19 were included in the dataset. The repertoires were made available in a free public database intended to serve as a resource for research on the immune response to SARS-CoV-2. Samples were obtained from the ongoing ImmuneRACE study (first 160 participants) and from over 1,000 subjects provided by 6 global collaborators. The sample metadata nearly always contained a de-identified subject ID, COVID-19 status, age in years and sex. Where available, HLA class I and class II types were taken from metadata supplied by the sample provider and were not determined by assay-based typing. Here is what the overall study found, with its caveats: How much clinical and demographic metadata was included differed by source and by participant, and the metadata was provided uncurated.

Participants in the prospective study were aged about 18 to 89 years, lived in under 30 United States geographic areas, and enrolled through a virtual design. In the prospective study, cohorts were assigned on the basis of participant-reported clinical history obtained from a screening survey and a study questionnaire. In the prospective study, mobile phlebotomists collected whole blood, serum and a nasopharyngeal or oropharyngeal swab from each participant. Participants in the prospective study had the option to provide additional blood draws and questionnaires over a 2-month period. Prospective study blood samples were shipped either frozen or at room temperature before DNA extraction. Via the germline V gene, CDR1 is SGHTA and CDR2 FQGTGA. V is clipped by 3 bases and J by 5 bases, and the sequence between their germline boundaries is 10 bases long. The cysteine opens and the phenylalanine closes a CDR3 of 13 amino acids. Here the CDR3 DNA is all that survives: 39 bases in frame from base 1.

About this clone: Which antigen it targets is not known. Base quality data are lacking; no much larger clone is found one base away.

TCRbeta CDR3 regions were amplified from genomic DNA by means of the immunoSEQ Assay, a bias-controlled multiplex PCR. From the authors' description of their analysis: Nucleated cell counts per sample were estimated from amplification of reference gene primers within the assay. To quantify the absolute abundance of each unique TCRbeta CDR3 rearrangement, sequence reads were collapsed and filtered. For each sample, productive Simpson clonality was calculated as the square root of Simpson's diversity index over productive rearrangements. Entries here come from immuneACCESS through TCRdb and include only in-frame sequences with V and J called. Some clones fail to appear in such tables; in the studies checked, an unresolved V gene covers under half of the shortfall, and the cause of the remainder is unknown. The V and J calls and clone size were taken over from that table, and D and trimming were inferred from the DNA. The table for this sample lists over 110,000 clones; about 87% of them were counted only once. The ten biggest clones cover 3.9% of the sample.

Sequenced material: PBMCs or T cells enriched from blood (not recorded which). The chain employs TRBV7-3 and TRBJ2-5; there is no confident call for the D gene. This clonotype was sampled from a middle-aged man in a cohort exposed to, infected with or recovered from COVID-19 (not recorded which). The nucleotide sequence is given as TGTGCCAGCAGCTTCTCTCCGTTGGAGACCCAGTACTTC. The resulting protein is CASSFSPLETQYF. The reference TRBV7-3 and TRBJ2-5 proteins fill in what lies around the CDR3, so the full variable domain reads GAGVSQTPSNKVTEKGKYVELRCDPISGHTALYWYRQSLGQGPEFLIYFQGTGAADDSGLPNDRFFAVRPEGSVSTLKIQRTERGDSAVYLCASSFSPLETQYFGPGTRLLVL.